The T cell receptor (beta chain) under discussion was sequenced for a study of blood T cell repertoires in COVID-19. Looking at the study overall: Collection of acute and convalescent COVID-19 samples took place in the United States, Italy and Spain. Sample material is recorded as cDNA or gDNA derived from T cells, B-cell-depleted T cells, or PBMCs.

Original processing methods: Reference gene primers were amplified, and this amplification served to estimate nucleated cell counts. The data were produced by immunoSEQ multiplex PCR, yet TCRdb's version contains in-frame clones alone and is incomplete. V, J and clone size derive from that table, while D and trimming were established from the DNA sequence. The sample shows about 220,000 clones, 82% of them seen only once. Germline CDR1 reads SNHLY; CDR2 reads FYNNEI. The V and J ends lost 4 bases and 5 bases, in that order; junction bases with no gene match: 1. The CDR3 covers 12 residues. The sequence was collected from a woman at least 80 years old with acute or convalescent COVID-19. V is TRBV2 and J is TRBJ1-2; 7 bases align to TRBD1. Source material: peripheral blood. CDR3 loop: CASSAGQYGYTF. The CDR3 DNA follows: TGTGCCAGCAGTGCGGGACAGTATGGCTACACCTTC.